The present TCR beta chain was sequenced within a study of blood T cell repertoires in COVID-19. Using immunoSEQ multiplex PCR, the repertoire was profiled, and TCRdb retains in-frame clones only, with some absent. The repertoire holds about 260,000 clones, with around 90% as singletons. This CDR3 comprises 14 residues. V was pared by 4 bases and J by 3 bases, with 14 bases between. Germline lookup yields CDR1 SGHRS and CDR2 YFSETQ. The sequence was obtained from a woman aged 60-70 years with COVID-19, enrolled during active disease. The sample taken for sequencing was peripheral blood. The V call is TRBV5-1, the J call TRBJ2-7; the D gene is possibly TRBD1 (5 bases). The CDR3 loop reads CASSPMGRGYEQYF. The CDR3 bases are TGCGCCAGCAGCCCCATGGGAAGGGGCTACGAGCAGTACTTC.